This note documents a single TCR beta chain sequence. The sample is drawn from a study of blood T cell repertoires in COVID-19. Looking at the study overall: COVID-19 samples, acute and convalescent, were from the United States, Italy and Spain. PBMCs, B-cell-depleted T cells, or T cells were the source of the cDNA or gDNA that made up the material.

V was clipped by 0 bases and J by 11 bases, with 12 bases between them. This CDR3 spans 13 amino acids. Germline V gene lookup returns CDR1 LGHDT and CDR2 YNNKEL (reference sequence). In the study's own analysis: Scientists estimated how many nucleated cells there were by amplifying reference gene primers. Profiled with immunoSEQ multiplex PCR; TCRdb holds only in-frame clones, not every one. For V, J and clone size, that table is used; D and trimming come from the DNA. The sample lists 60,000 to 80,000 clones, around 90% occurring once. This chain links TRBV3-1 (or the pseudogene TRBV3-2) with TRBJ2-3, with D maybe TRBD1 (5 bases). The TCR sequence derives from a human donor in a cohort sampled during active COVID-19. The source material was peripheral blood. The CDR3 bases are TGTGCCAGCAGCCAAGATATGGGGCTAGAGCAGTATTTT. Translation gives CASSQDMGLEQYF.